This TCR beta chain appears in the sequencing data of a study of blood T cell repertoires in COVID-19. Turning to the study itself: Samples came from the United States, Italy and Spain, spanning acute and convalescent COVID-19. PBMCs, B-cell-depleted T cells, or T cells were the source of the cDNA or gDNA that made up the material.

V lost 4 bases to trimming and J lost 1 base, with 7 bases between them. Germline V gives CDR1 KGHSH, CDR2 LQKENI. There are 13 residues in the CDR3. In the original workflow: Counts of nucleated cells, estimated from reference gene primer amplification, were obtained. Assay used: immunoSEQ multiplex PCR; TCRdb lists only in-frame clones, some missing. For V, J and clone size, that table is used; D and trimming come from the DNA. The sample comprises about 43,000 clones, roughly 87% of which are singletons, and just over 15% rests with the top ten. Sequenced material: peripheral blood. The TCR sequence derives from a man aged 55-75 years with active COVID-19. The chain combines TRBV18 with TRBJ1-1, with D perhaps TRBD1 (6 bases). The CDR3 reads CASSRDKNTEAFF. The CDR3 nucleotides are TGTGCCAGCTCACGGGACAAGAACACTGAAGCTTTCTTT. Using reference TRBV18 and TRBJ1-1 for the parts outside the CDR3, the full variable domain is NAGVMQNPRHLVRRRGQEARLRCSPMKGHSHVYWYRQLPEEGLKFMVYLQKENIIDESGMPKERFSAEFPKEGPSILRIQQVVRGDSAAYFCASSRDKNTEAFFGQGTRLTVV.